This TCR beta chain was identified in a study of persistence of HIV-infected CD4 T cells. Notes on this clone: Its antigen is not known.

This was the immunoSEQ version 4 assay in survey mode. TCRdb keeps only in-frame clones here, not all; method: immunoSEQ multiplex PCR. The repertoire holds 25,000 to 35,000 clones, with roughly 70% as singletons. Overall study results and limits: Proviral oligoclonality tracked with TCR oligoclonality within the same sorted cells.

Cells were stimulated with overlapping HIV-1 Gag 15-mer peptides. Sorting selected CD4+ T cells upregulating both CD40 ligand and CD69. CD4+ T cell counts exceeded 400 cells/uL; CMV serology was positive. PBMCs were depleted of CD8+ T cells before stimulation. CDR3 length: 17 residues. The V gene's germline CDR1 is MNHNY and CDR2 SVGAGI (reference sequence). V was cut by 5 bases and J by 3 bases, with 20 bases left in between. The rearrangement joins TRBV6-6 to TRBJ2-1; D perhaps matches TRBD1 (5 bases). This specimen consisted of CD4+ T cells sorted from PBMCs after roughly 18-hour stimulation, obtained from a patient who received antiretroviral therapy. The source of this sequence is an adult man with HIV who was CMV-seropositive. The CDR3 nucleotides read TGTGCCAGCAGTCCATCTAGACAGCTAACCCACTACAATGAGCAGTTCTTC. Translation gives CASSPSRQLTHYNEQFF.